These 9 T cell receptor beta chains were all obtained from the same sample, sequenced in a study of blood T cell repertoires in COVID-19. Sequencing used immunoSEQ multiplex PCR; TCRdb keeps in-frame clones, though not all of them. This sample has nearly 200,000 clones, with around 90% found just once. The sample consisted of PBMCs or T cells enriched from blood (not recorded which). Source of these receptors: a woman aged 18-29 years who had recovered from COVID-19.

This chain joins TRBV4-1 and TRBJ2-3; 9 nucleotides align to TRBD1. The ends lost 3 bases at V and 10 bases at J; junction bases unmatched: 2. The CDR3 length is 12 residues. The germline V gene encodes CDR1 MGHRA and CDR2 YSYEKL. The CDR3, as DNA: TGCGCCAGCAGCCAGAGACAGGGGGCGCAGTATTTT. Translating it yields CASSQRQGAQYF.

CDR3 in amino acids: CSVSTGASNSPLHF. CDR3 sequence (DNA): TGCAGCGTCTCGACAGGGGCCTCAAATTCACCCCTCCACTTT. The chain combines TRBV29-1 with TRBJ1-6; TRBD1 agrees at 8 bases. J gave up 7 bases and V 6 bases, and 8 bases lay outside the gene matches. The CDR3 covers 14 residues. Germline V lookup: CDR1 SQVTM, CDR2 ANQGSEA.

The CDR3 reads CASRWVEGNYGYTF. CDR3 coding DNA: TGTGCCAGCAGATGGGTGGAGGGCAACTATGGCTACACCTTC. This rearrangement joins TRBV5-5 to TRBJ1-2; no reliable D call. The germline CDR1 and CDR2 sequences are SGHKS and YYEKEE (reference sequence). Trimming cost V 5 bases and J 2 bases, with 13 bases left between them. This CDR3 is 14 amino acids long.

The chain employs TRBV30 and TRBJ1-2; 11 bases match TRBD1. This CDR3 is 15 amino acids long. Looked up from germline, CDR1 is GTSNPN and CDR2 is SVGIG (reference sequence). V trimming: 4 bases; J trimming: 4 bases; junction bases outside the gene matches: 8. CDR3 sequence: CAWMPPGQGGYGYTF. The CDR3 DNA reads as TGTGCCTGGATGCCCCCGGGACAGGGGGGCTATGGCTACACCTTC.

This chain joins TRBV2 and TRBJ1-4; D not certain. The CDR3 loop spans 15 amino acids. The germline V and J ends were trimmed by 3 bases and 5 bases, with 13 bases remaining between them. CDR1 is SNHLY, CDR2 FYNNEI, per germline. CDR3 loop: CASSDDMGPNEKLFF. The CDR3, as DNA: TGTGCCAGCAGTGATGACATGGGTCCCAATGAAAAACTGTTTTTT.

Only a few counts were recorded for this clone. V gene TRBV4-2 combines with J gene TRBJ1-2; 8 positions match TRBD1. CDR3 length: 15 residues. Looked up from germline, CDR1 is LGHNA and CDR2 is YNFKEQ. J was trimmed by 3 bases and V by 3 bases; bases with no gene match: 6. The CDR3 is CASSQERTGHYGYTF. CDR3 nucleotides: TGTGCCAGCAGCCAGGAACGGACAGGGCACTATGGCTACACCTTC.

CDR3 nucleotides: TGTGCCAGCAGTTTTTCTGTGTTAATCACTGAAGCTTTCTTT. Its protein product is CASSFSVLITEAFF. The V call is TRBV28, the J call TRBJ1-1; D unclear. The CDR3 consists of 14 residues. Deletions cut 3 bases from V and 4 bases from J, with 12 bases between. Germline V lookup: CDR1 MDHEN, CDR2 SYDVKM.

The gene calls are TRBV11-3 and TRBJ2-7; possibly TRBD2 for D (6 bases). V lost 5 bases and J lost 2, with 10 bases in between. The CDR3 has 13 amino acids. The germline CDR1 and CDR2 sequences are SGHNT and YENEEA. Written as DNA, the CDR3 is TGTGCCAGCAGCCCCGGAGGGGCCTACGAGCAGTACTTC. Encoded protein: CASSPGGAYEQYF.

The J gene is TRBJ2-1, the V gene TRBV27, with D perhaps matching TRBD2 (6 bases). The V gene lost 7 bases and the J gene lost 4 bases, with 17 bases spanning the gap. The CDR3 loop spans 15 amino acids. Germline V CDR1 and CDR2: MNHEY, SMNVEV (reference sequence). The CDR3 loop reads CASTNGGGGYNEQFF. The CDR3 DNA is TGTGCCAGCACAAACGGGGGTGGGGGATACAATGAGCAGTTCTTC.